This T cell receptor beta chain is from a study of lymphopenia after photon versus proton radiotherapy. The CDR3 consists of 14 residues. The V gene's germline CDR1 is GTSNPN and CDR2 SVGIG (reference sequence). Trimming stripped 2 bases from V and 4 bases from J, with 15 bases between. Assay: immunoSEQ multiplex PCR; the TCRdb copy retains only in-frame clones and omits some. This repertoire shows 68,000 or so clones, more than 75% found once; its top ten account for approximately 2.9%. General observations from the study: Photon-treated patients lost naive T cells and TCR diversity; proton-treated stayed stable. Oligoclonal CD8+ Temra expansion after nadir drove photon patients' diversity drop. A bigger post-nadir fall in TCR diversity correlated inversely with survival time in deceased patients.

Remarks on this clone: Its cognate antigen is unknown.

The sequence was obtained from a woman in her 70s with pancreatic cancer. The source material was peripheral blood, sampled from a patient treated with photon-based radiotherapy. This chain links TRBV30 with TRBJ2-7; maybe TRBD2 (6 bases). The chain's CDR3 is CAWSPGTQLYEQYF. The CDR3 region has the DNA TGTGCCTGGAGTCCCGGGACTCAGCTATACGAGCAGTACTTC.